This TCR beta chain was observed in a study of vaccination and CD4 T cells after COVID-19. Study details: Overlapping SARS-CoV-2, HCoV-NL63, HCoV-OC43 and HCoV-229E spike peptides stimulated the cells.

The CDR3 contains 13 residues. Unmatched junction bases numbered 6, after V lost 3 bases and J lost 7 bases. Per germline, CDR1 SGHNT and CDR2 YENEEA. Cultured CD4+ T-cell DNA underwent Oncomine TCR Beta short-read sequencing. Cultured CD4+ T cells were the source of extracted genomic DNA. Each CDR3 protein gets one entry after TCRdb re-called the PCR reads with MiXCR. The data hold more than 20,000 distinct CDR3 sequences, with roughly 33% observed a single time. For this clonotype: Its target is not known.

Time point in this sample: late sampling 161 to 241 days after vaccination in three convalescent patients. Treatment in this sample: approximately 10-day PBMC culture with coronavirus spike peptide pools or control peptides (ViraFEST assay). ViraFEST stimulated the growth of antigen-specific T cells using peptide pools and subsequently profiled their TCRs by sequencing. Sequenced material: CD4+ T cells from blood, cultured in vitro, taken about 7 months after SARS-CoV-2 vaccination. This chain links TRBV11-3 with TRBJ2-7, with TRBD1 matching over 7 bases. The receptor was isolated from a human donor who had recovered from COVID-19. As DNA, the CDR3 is TGTGCCAGCAGCTTCACAGGGGTCGGGGAGCAGTACTTC. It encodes CASSFTGVGEQYF. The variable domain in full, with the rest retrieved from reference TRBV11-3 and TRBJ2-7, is EAGVVQSPRYKIIEKKQPVAFWCNPISGHNTLYWYLQNLGQGPELLIRYENEEAVDDSQLPKDRFSAERLKGVDSTLKIQPAELGDSAVYLCASSFTGVGEQYFGPGTRLTVT.